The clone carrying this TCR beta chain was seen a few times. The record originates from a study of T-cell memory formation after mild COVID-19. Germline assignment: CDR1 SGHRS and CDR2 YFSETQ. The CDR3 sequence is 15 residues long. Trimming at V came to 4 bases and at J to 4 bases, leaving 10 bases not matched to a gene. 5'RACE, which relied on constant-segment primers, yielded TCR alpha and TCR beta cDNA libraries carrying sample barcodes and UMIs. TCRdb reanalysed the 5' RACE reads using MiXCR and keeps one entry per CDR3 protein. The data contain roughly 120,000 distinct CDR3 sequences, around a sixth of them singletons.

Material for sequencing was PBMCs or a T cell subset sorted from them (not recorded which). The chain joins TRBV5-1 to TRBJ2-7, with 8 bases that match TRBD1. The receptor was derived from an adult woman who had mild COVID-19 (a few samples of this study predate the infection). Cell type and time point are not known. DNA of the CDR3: TGCGCCAGCAGCGCCGGGACAGGACTCTTTTACGAGCAGTACTTC. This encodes CASSAGTGLFYEQYF.